This TCR beta chain derives from a study of T cell repertoires in cytomegalovirus infection. Study-wide background: Indications of both CMV infection and matching HLA type were provided by public TCR beta signatures.

Study-level points and caveats: Clonotype analysis showed dominance of the ex vivo response by HLA-C-restricted CMV-specific TCR beta clonotypes. Frequencies of public TCR beta families were cumulated, and this identified carriers of CMV plus the relevant HLA.

A single count supports this clonotype. Antigen specificity is unknown. TCRdb re-derived calls from the reads in MiXCR, one entry per CDR3 protein. The table records approximately 390,000 distinct CDR3 sequences, roughly 34% of them present only once. The CDR3 totals 14 residues. Germline assignment: CDR1 MDHEN and CDR2 SYDVKM. The V gene lost 6 bases and the J gene lost 0 bases, with 12 bases spanning the gap. Here the sequenced sample was cultured PBMCs, taken from culture after CMV antigen stimulation. The V call is TRBV28, the J call TRBJ2-7, with no clear D. This receptor was identified in a human donor in good health (CMV status not recorded). Some clones in this sample may be carry-over from other donors' samples. The CDR3 loop reads CASRERASSYEQYF. DNA of the CDR3: TGTGCCAGCAGGGAAAGGGCCTCCTCCTACGAGCAGTACTTC.